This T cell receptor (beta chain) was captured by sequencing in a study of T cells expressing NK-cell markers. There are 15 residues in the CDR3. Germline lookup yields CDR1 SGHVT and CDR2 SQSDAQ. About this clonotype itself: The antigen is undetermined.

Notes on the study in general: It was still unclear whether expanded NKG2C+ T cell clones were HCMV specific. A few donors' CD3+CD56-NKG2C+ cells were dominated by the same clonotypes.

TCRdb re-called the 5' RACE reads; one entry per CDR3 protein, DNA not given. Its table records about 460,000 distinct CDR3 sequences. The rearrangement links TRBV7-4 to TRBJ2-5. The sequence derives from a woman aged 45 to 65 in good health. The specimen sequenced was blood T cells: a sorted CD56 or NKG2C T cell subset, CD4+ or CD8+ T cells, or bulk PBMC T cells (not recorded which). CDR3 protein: CASSFAPKGGETQYF.